Listed below are T cell receptor beta chains from one sample, sequenced in a study of cytotoxic CD8 clonotypes in ibrutinib-treated CLL. Profiled with immunoSEQ multiplex PCR; TCRdb holds only in-frame clones, not every one. The sample shows more than 110,000 clones, 70% to 90% of them seen only once. The input for sequencing was PBMCs, taken after 36 months of ibrutinib treatment. The receptors stem from a human donor with chronic lymphocytic leukemia. Each CDR3 is given with its conserved first and last residue. Each record gives: D gene, clone size, V gene, J gene, CDR3 protein, CDR3 DNA. The D gene is left open where the match is weak. Expanded clones are given a class, and other clones once, few, many or no size at all.

d_gene: TRBD1
abundance: NA
v_gene: TRBV25-1
j_gene: TRBJ2-5
CDR3aa: CASSDSPDRGLETQYF
CDR3nt: TGTGCCAGCAGTGATTCACCTGACAGGGGGCTAGAGACCCAGTACTTC

d_gene: TRBD1
abundance: once
v_gene: TRBV2
j_gene: TRBJ2-7
CDR3aa: CASSVQGAYEQYF
CDR3nt: TGTGCCAGCAGTGTTCAGGGGGCCTACGAGCAGTACTTC

d_gene: NA
abundance: NA
v_gene: TRBV5-6
j_gene: TRBJ1-5
CDR3aa: CASSLVGGGNNQPQHF
CDR3nt: TGTGCCAGCAGCTTGGTGGGTGGGGGGAACAATCAGCCCCAGCATTTT

d_gene: NA
abundance: NA
v_gene: TRBV6-1
j_gene: TRBJ2-4
CDR3aa: CAISESTIQGAKNIQYF
CDR3nt: TGTGCCATCAGTGAGTCTACGATCCAAGGAGCCAAAAACATTCAGTACTTC

d_gene: NA
abundance: NA
v_gene: TRBV29-1
j_gene: TRBJ2-7
CDR3aa: CSVESFGGYEQYF
CDR3nt: TGCAGCGTTGAAAGTTTCGGGGGATACGAGCAGTACTTC

d_gene: NA
abundance: NA
v_gene: TRBV5-1
j_gene: TRBJ2-1
CDR3aa: CASSFGQGRSNEQFF
CDR3nt: TGCGCCAGCAGCTTTGGTCAGGGGCGCAGCAATGAGCAGTTCTTC

d_gene: NA
abundance: NA
v_gene: TRBV5-1
j_gene: TRBJ1-2
CDR3aa: CASSRGQINYGYTF
CDR3nt: TGCGCCAGCAGCCGCGGACAGATTAACTATGGCTACACCTTC

d_gene: TRBD2
abundance: NA
v_gene: TRBV5-1
j_gene: TRBJ2-3
CDR3aa: CASSLARWTSGARTDTQYF
CDR3nt: TGCGCCAGCAGCTTGGCCAGGTGGACTAGCGGGGCACGCACAGATACGCAGTATTTT

d_gene: TRBD1
abundance: NA
v_gene: TRBV19
j_gene: TRBJ1-1
CDR3aa: CASSVAGTGRSEAFF
CDR3nt: TGTGCCAGTAGTGTAGCCGGGACAGGGAGATCTGAAGCTTTCTTT

d_gene: NA
abundance: NA
v_gene: TRBV19
j_gene: TRBJ1-4
CDR3aa: CASSSGITEKLFF
CDR3nt: TGTGCCAGTAGTAGTGGGATCACTGAAAAACTGTTTTTT

d_gene: NA
abundance: NA
v_gene: TRBV5-6
j_gene: TRBJ1-2
CDR3aa: CASSFTVKGYTF
CDR3nt: TGTGCCAGCAGCTTCACGGTGAAGGGCTACACCTTC

d_gene: NA
abundance: NA
v_gene: TRBV19
j_gene: TRBJ1-1
CDR3aa: CASSARPSGKSGNTEAFF
CDR3nt: TGTGCCAGTAGTGCTAGACCCTCAGGGAAGAGTGGGAACACTGAAGCTTTCTTT

d_gene: NA
abundance: NA
v_gene: TRBV27
j_gene: TRBJ1-2
CDR3aa: CASSFWQNYGYTF
CDR3nt: TGTGCCAGCAGTTTCTGGCAGAACTATGGCTACACCTTC

d_gene: NA
abundance: NA
v_gene: TRBV5-1
j_gene: TRBJ1-4
CDR3aa: CASSFAENEKLFF
CDR3nt: TGCGCCAGCAGCTTCGCGGAGAATGAAAAACTGTTTTTT

d_gene: NA
abundance: NA
v_gene: TRBV30
j_gene: TRBJ1-6
CDR3aa: CAWSVGLSYNSPLHF
CDR3nt: TGTGCCTGGTCCGTGGGGCTCTCCTATAATTCACCCCTCCACTTT

d_gene: TRBD2
abundance: NA
v_gene: TRBV7-2
j_gene: TRBJ2-1
CDR3aa: CACAESGGAPPQQFF
CDR3nt: TGTGCCTGCGCCGAGAGCGGGGGGGCCCCCCCGCAGCAGTTCTTC